This is a list of T cell receptor beta chains from one sample in a study of cytomegalovirus exposure and HLA in healthy donors. Method: immunoSEQ multiplex PCR; TCRdb's copy keeps in-frame clones and lacks some. The data show fewer than 200,000 clones, around four fifths seen once. Sequencing was carried out using PBMCs. Receptors were obtained from a man younger than 45 in good health and CMV-seronegative. CDR3s include the opening cysteine and the closing phenylalanine or tryptophan. Each record gives: J gene, clone size, V gene, D gene, CDR3 DNA, CDR3 protein. A D gene is named only where the DNA matches it firmly. Some rows have no size entry. The others give once, few or many, or a class for an expanded clone.

TRBJ2-2 once TRBV21-1 - TGTGCCAGCAGCAAGGAGGCCGGGGAGCTGTTTTTT CASSKEAGELFF
TRBJ1-2 - TRBV11-2 TRBD1 TGTGCCAGCAGCGCCACCAGAGGGGGCATCTATGGCTACACCTTC CASSATRGGIYGYTF
TRBJ1-6 - TRBV13 TRBD1 TGTGCCAGCAGATCGCCGGGACAGGGACCCCTAGGGATTAATTCACCCCTCCACTTT CASRSPGQGPLGINSPLHF
TRBJ2-7 few TRBV6-5 - TGTGCCAGCAGTTACATAAACTCCTACGAGCAGTACTTC CASSYINSYEQYF
TRBJ1-3 few TRBV30 - TGTGCCTGGCGAGCCGGGACTGGAAACACCATATATTTT CAWRAGTGNTIYF
TRBJ1-1 - TRBV11-2 - TGTGCCAGCAGCTTATTGGGACTTGAAGCTTTCTTT CASSLLGLEAFF
TRBJ1-5 - TRBV7-8 - TGTGCCAGCAGCTTAGGGCAGGGGATCAATCAGCCCCAGCATTTT CASSLGQGINQPQHF
TRBJ1-5 once TRBV10-2 - TGCGCCAGCAGTGAACAGGGCAGCAATCAGCCCCAGCATTTT CASSEQGSNQPQHF
TRBJ1-2 - TRBV19 - TGTGCCAGTAGTATAACAGGCTACTATGGCTACACCTTC CASSITGYYGYTF
TRBJ2-7 - TRBV27 - TGTGCCAGCAGTTTGATCCGGGGGAACTTCTACGAGCAGTACTTC CASSLIRGNFYEQYF
TRBJ2-7 - TRBV28 - TGTGCCAGCAGGTTACCCAGCTCCTACGAGCAGTACTTC CASRLPSSYEQYF
TRBJ2-1 - TRBV19 - TGTGCCAGTAGTCCTTATCGGGATATTGAGCAGTTCTTC CASSPYRDIEQFF
TRBJ2-7 - TRBV19 TRBD1 TGTGCCAGTAGAGGCGGGGACAGGCCCTACGAGCAGTACTTC CASRGGDRPYEQYF